This T cell receptor beta chain was retrieved from a study of cytomegalovirus exposure and HLA in healthy donors. The primer mix had 60 Vbeta and 13 Jbeta primers. Profiled with immunoSEQ multiplex PCR; TCRdb holds only in-frame clones, not every one. The data show approximately 100,000 clones, with around 77% seen just once and approximately 4.3% held by the top ten. Germline values: CDR1 SQVTM, CDR2 ANQGSEA. Trimming removed 7 bases at V and 4 bases at J, with 19 bases between. The CDR3 spans 14 residues. The TCR was taken from a man in his fifties in good health and CMV-seropositive. This chain links TRBV29-1 with TRBJ1-1; D possibly corresponds to TRBD1 (5 bases). Specimen: PBMCs. The CDR3 reads CSASHGMGGTEAFF. CDR3 DNA sequence: TGCAGCGCTTCTCACGGGATGGGGGGCACTGAAGCTTTCTTT.